This entry lists 29 T cell receptor beta chains sequenced from one sample in a study of spatial heterogeneity in lung cancer. General study findings and limits: Counts of expanded alpha and beta TCRs within tumors tracked the tumor nonsynonymous mutation count.

These receptors are not linked to any known antigen. One entry per CDR3 protein results from TCRdb running MiXCR on the 5' RACE reads. The table shows around 100,000 distinct CDR3 sequences, with 4.4% occurring only once. Time point reported: sample taken at primary tumor resection. Source: lung tumor tissue, taken at surgery. Source of these receptors: a male donor with early-stage non-small cell lung cancer.

This chain uses TRBV23-1 with TRBJ2-7; 8 bases match TRBD2. TRBV23-1 is sorted into the ORF group, with uncertain function. This CDR3 spans 20 amino acids. With 6 bases clipped from V and 1 base from J, the junction kept 23 bases outside the gene matches. The DNA for the CDR3 is TGCGCCAGCAGCCCTAAGGTGCGGGAGGTGGGGCAGGGGCCTTCCTACGAGCAGTACTTC. Protein product: CASSPKVREVGQGPSYEQYF.

This clonotype was seen at least ten times. V gene TRBV28 combines with J gene TRBJ1-1, with D maybe TRBD1 (6 bases). Germline values: CDR1 MDHEN, CDR2 SYDVKM. Deletions cut 6 bases from V and 1 base from J, with 9 bases between. The CDR3 has 13 residues. As DNA, the CDR3 is TGTGCCAGCAGCCCGGGACAGAACACTGAAGCTTTCTTT. This translates into CASSPGQNTEAFF.

This clonotype was seen at least ten times. The chain couples TRBV5-1 to TRBJ2-5, with D tentatively TRBD1 or TRBD2 (6 bases each). Germline V CDR1 and CDR2: SGHRS, YFSETQ. V gave up 0 bases and J gave up 6 bases, with 12 bases separating them. There are 14 residues in the CDR3. The CDR3 bases are TGCGCCAGCAGCTTGGTGCGGGACATGAAGACCCAGTACTTC. Its translation: CASSLVRDMKTQYF.

This clonotype was recorded many times. DNA for the CDR3: TGTGCCAGCAGCCCTGACGGTACTAATCAGCCCCAGCATTTT. Its translation is CASSPDGTNQPQHF. This chain uses TRBV6-1 with TRBJ1-5; no reliable D call. Deletions cut 6 bases from V and 4 bases from J, with 13 bases between. CDR3 length equals 14 residues. CDR1 MNHNS and CDR2 SASEGT come from the germline V gene.

This clonotype was seen at least ten times. This sequence joins TRBV6-5 and TRBJ2-1, with TRBD2 matching over 11 bases. Germline CDR1 and CDR2: MNHEY and SVGAGI. The CDR3 extends over 15 amino acids. Losses at the gene ends were 5 bases for V and 6 bases for J; bases not matched to a gene: 6. DNA for the CDR3: TGTGCCAGCAGTCTTAGCGGGAGGGCCATCAATGAGCAGTTCTTC. Residues: CASSLSGRAINEQFF.

This clonotype was counted ten times or more. The rearrangement uses TRBV5-1 and TRBJ2-1; D tentatively reads TRBD1 or TRBD2 (5 bases each). The germline V gene encodes CDR1 SGHRS and CDR2 YFSETQ. CDR3 length equals 16 residues. Deletions cut 4 bases from V and 9 bases from J, with 23 bases between. CDR3 loop: CASSPVMAIRGGEQFF. The DNA of the CDR3 is TGCGCCAGCAGCCCCGTTATGGCGATCCGGGGCGGTGAGCAGTTCTTC. The entire variable domain, with the rest obtained from reference TRBV5-1 and TRBJ2-1, is as follows: KAGVTQTPRYLIKTRGQQVTLSCSPISGHRSVSWYQQTPGQGLQFLFEYFSETQRNKGNFPGRFSGRQFSNSRSEMNVSTLELGDSALYLCASSPVMAIRGGEQFFGPGTRLTVL.

The chain has TRBV6-5 and TRBJ2-1; TRBD2 is a possible D gene (5 bases). The length of the CDR3 is 14 residues. Germline V lookup: CDR1 MNHEY, CDR2 SVGAGI. V lost 5 bases to trimming and J lost 5 bases, with 13 bases between them. The CDR3 sequence: CASSTYRRNNEQFF. The CDR3 DNA reads TGTGCCAGCAGTACTTATAGGAGGAACAATGAGCAGTTCTTC.

This clonotype has a count of ten or more. This chain links TRBV19 with TRBJ2-6, with 8 bases identical to TRBD1. Per germline, CDR1 LNHDA and CDR2 SQIVND (reference sequence). V lost 4 bases to trimming and J lost 4 bases; unmatched junction nucleotides: 9. There are 17 residues in the CDR3. The CDR3 DNA is TGTGCCAGTAGTACGGGACAGGCGCCTCGAGGGGCCAACGTCCTGACTTTC. Protein sequence: CASSTGQAPRGANVLTF. Full variable domain (outside the CDR3, taken from reference TRBV19 and TRBJ2-6): DGGITQSPKYLFRKEGQNVTLSCEQNLNHDAMYWYRQDPGQGLRLIYYSQIVNDFQKGDIAEGYSVSREKKESFPLTVTSAQKNPTAFYLCASSTGQAPRGANVLTFGAGSRLTVL.

This clonotype has at least ten counts. The CDR3 DNA sequence: TGTGCCAGCCAGCAGGCGCTGAACACTGAAGCTTTCTTT. Its translation is CASQQALNTEAFF. The gene calls are TRBV28 and TRBJ1-1; D is unresolved. Germline CDR1 is MDHEN and CDR2 is SYDVKM. CDR3 size: 13 residues. V lost 8 bases, J lost 0 bases, and 10 bases lay in between.

This clonotype was seen many times. The V call is TRBV7-9, the J call TRBJ1-1, with 11 bases identical to TRBD1. V lost 3 bases, J lost 5 bases, and 2 bases stayed unmatched. In germline, CDR1 is SEHNR, CDR2 FQNEAQ (reference sequence). This CDR3 contains 14 residues. CDR3 in amino acids: CASSFGTGGTEAFF. CDR3 DNA sequence: TGTGCCAGCAGCTTTGGGACAGGGGGGACTGAAGCTTTCTTT.

This clonotype has ten or more counts. The chain has TRBV28 and TRBJ2-4; D might be TRBD2 (6 bases). The germline V gene has CDR1 MDHEN and CDR2 SYDVKM. The CDR3 has 15 amino acids. The V end lost 3 bases, the J end lost 1 base, and 10 bases lay between the germline ends. Here the CDR3 DNA reads TGTGCCAGCAGTTTTGGGGGGAGCGCCAAAAACATTCAGTACTTC. It translates to CASSFGGSAKNIQYF.

This clonotype occurred many times. V usage is TRBV28 and J usage is TRBJ1-1; D is perhaps TRBD1 (6 bases). Germline V lookup: CDR1 MDHEN, CDR2 SYDVKM. Trimming stripped 1 base from V and 10 bases from J, with 16 bases between. CDR3 length: 14 residues. CDR3: CASSLSGAPWSAFF. The CDR3 nucleotides are TGTGCCAGCAGTTTATCAGGGGCCCCTTGGTCAGCTTTCTTT.

This clonotype was seen ten or more times. V usage is TRBV6-1 and J usage is TRBJ1-3; tentatively, D is TRBD1 (6 bases). The germline gives CDR1 MNHNS, CDR2 SASEGT. With 5 bases removed from V and 0 bases from J, the gap between germline ends came to 11 bases. The CDR3 is 15 amino acids. CDR3 sequence: CASSFGTSSGNTIYF. Here the CDR3 DNA reads TGTGCCAGCAGTTTCGGGACAAGCTCTGGAAACACCATATATTTT.

At least ten counts were recorded for this clonotype. The chain is built from TRBV28 and TRBJ1-5, with TRBD1 identical over 7 bases. Trimming removed 6 bases from V and 6 bases from J; junction bases left unmatched: 11. The CDR3 has 15 amino acids. Looked up from germline, CDR1 is MDHEN and CDR2 is SYDVKM. Written as DNA, the CDR3 is TGTGCCAGCAGGGAATCGGCCAGGGGGACTCAGCCCCAGCATTTT. This codes for CASRESARGTQPQHF.

The gene calls are TRBV6-1 and TRBJ1-5; the match to TRBD1 covers 8 bases. The CDR3 covers 17 residues. The germline V gene has CDR1 MNHNS and CDR2 SASEGT. With V trimmed by 4 bases and J by 4 bases, 12 bases remained unmatched. CDR3 loop: CASSVLQGGFGNQPQHF. CDR3 nucleotide sequence: TGTGCCAGCAGTGTACTACAGGGGGGTTTTGGGAATCAGCCCCAGCATTTT.

V and J are TRBV27 and TRBJ2-1, with 9 bases identical to TRBD1. V trimming: 2 bases; J trimming: 9 bases; junction bases outside the gene matches: 14. The CDR3 runs 17 residues. Germline lookup yields CDR1 MNHEY and CDR2 SMNVEV (reference sequence). CDR3 loop: CASSLHPVGTGSGEQFF. CDR3 nucleotide sequence: TGTGCCAGCAGTTTACACCCCGTAGGGACAGGGTCAGGTGAGCAGTTCTTC.

This clonotype was counted at least ten times. This rearrangement joins TRBV4-1 to TRBJ2-2, with D hard to call. The germline V and J ends were trimmed by 0 bases and 0 bases, with 11 bases remaining between them. Germline-derived CDR1 and CDR2 are MGHRA and YSYEKL. The CDR3 contains 17 residues. The CDR3 protein is CASSQEWRPTNTGELFF. The CDR3 nucleotides read TGCGCCAGCAGCCAAGAATGGAGACCGACGAACACCGGGGAGCTGTTTTTT.

This clonotype was seen at least ten times. This sequence joins TRBV9 and TRBJ2-1; D might be TRBD1 or TRBD2, each matching 5 bases. The V gene's germline CDR1 is SGDLS and CDR2 YYNGEE. V was shortened by 2 bases and J by 4 bases, with 19 bases between the two germline ends. The CDR3 is 17 residues long. The CDR3 is CASSVRDRRTLYNEQFF. CDR3 DNA sequence: TGTGCCAGCAGCGTTAGGGACCGAAGGACGCTTTACAATGAGCAGTTCTTC.

This clonotype was found many times. It is unclear where the CDR3 begins or ends on the DNA, so no DNA is shown, and the CDR3 is as TCRdb lists it. V and J are TRBV12-3 or TRBV12-4 and TRBJ2-7; the table's D gene call, TRBD1, was not cross checked with the DNA. Both ends counted, the CDR3 spans 13 residues. The CDR3 protein is CASSSSARGEQYF.

This clonotype showed up many times. This chain links TRBV6-5 with TRBJ1-2, with 7 bases that match TRBD1. Germline CDR1 and CDR2: MNHEY and SVGAGI. The CDR3 contains 17 residues. Germline trimming cut 6 bases from V and 5 bases from J; bases unmatched to any gene: 18. The CDR3: CASSPTPRQGRLYGYTF. CDR3 DNA: TGTGCCAGCAGCCCCACACCGCGACAGGGCCGGCTGTATGGCTACACCTTC.

This clonotype was counted a few times. V usage is TRBV13 and J usage is TRBJ1-4; D remains ambiguous. The CDR3 consists of 13 residues. Trimming left V 5 bases short and J 4 bases short, with 8 bases between. Per the germline V gene, CDR1 is PRHDT and CDR2 is FYEKMQ (reference sequence). CDR3 sequence reads: CASSARSNEKLFF. CDR3 nucleotide sequence: TGTGCCAGCAGCGCTAGGAGTAATGAAAAACTGTTTTTT.

On this clonotype: A read error may explain this, as a much larger clone is one base away. The rearrangement joins TRBV2 to TRBJ2-7, with D uncertain. The CDR3 extends over 12 amino acids. With 6 bases removed from V and 0 bases from J, the gap between germline ends came to 6 bases. The germline V gene has CDR1 SNHLY and CDR2 FYNNEI. The DNA of the CDR3 is TGTGCCAGCAGGGCGAACTCCTACGAGCAGTACTTC. Its protein product is CASRANSYEQYF.

There are many counts of this clonotype. The genes are TRBV6-8 and TRBJ2-3; D is possibly TRBD2 (5 bases). Looked up from germline, CDR1 is MNHGY and CDR2 is SAAAGT. V shed 7 bases and J shed 5 bases, with 16 bases lying between them. The CDR3 totals 14 residues. The CDR3 loop reads CASTLAPREDTQYF. The CDR3 DNA is TGTGCCAGCACGTTAGCCCCACGGGAAGATACGCAGTATTTT.

This clonotype occurred many times. This chain links TRBV20-1 with TRBJ2-7; 9 positions match TRBD2. Trimming cost V 5 bases and J 5 bases; bases outside gene matches: 13. Germline V gene data show CDR1 as DFQATT and CDR2 as SNEGSKA (reference sequence). The CDR3 consists of 15 residues. The CDR3 coding sequence is TGCAGTGCTCCGCCTCAGAGCGGGAGGTCCAACGAGCAGTACTTC. Amino acid sequence: CSAPPQSGRSNEQYF.

This clonotype was counted only a few times. This chain links TRBV29-1 with TRBJ2-1; TRBD1 matches 11 bases. V lost 5 bases and J lost 8; bases outside the gene matches: 5. Germline CDR1 is SQVTM and CDR2 is ANQGSEA. This CDR3 is built from 13 residues. The CDR3 coding sequence is TGCAGCGTTCCGGGACAGGGGGAAGATGAGCAGTTCTTC. This encodes CSVPGQGEDEQFF.

Details on this clonotype: Possible read error: a much larger clone is one base away. V and J are TRBV2 and TRBJ2-3; 10 bases line up with TRBD2. Looked up from germline, CDR1 is SNHLY and CDR2 is FYNNEI. The CDR3 consists of 13 residues. The CDR3 loop is CASKLAGEDTRYF. In nucleotides, the CDR3 is TGTGCCAGCAAGCTAGCGGGAGAGGATACGCGGTATTTT.

In its sample, this clonotype was seen many times. The genes are TRBV5-6 and TRBJ2-2, with TRBD1 as a possible D gene (5 bases). Trimming removed 1 base from V and 6 bases from J, with 16 bases in between. CDR3 length: 16 amino acids. Germline CDR1 is SGHDT and CDR2 is YYEEEE. The CDR3 spells CASSLFRGGRAGELFF. In DNA form, the CDR3 reads TGTGCCAGCAGCTTGTTTAGGGGTGGAAGGGCCGGGGAGCTGTTTTTT.

This clonotype was seen repeatedly, ten times or more. The rearrangement links TRBV29-1 to TRBJ2-1, with 7 nucleotides matching TRBD1. In germline, CDR1 is SQVTM, CDR2 ANQGSEA. V was clipped by 4 bases and J by 9 bases; unmatched bases: 6. The length of the CDR3 is 12 residues. This CDR3 reads CSVVQGVGEQFF. The CDR3 DNA follows: TGCAGCGTTGTTCAGGGGGTGGGTGAGCAGTTCTTC.

In this sample, this clonotype turned up many times. V and J are TRBV30 and TRBJ2-2, with 8 positions matching TRBD1. The V gene end was trimmed by 2 bases and the J gene end by 3 bases; junction bases not matched to a gene: 8. The CDR3 sequence is 16 residues long. CDR1 is GTSNPN and CDR2 is SVGIG in the germline V gene (reference sequence). The CDR3 is CAWSSGQGADTGELFF. Written as DNA, the CDR3 is TGTGCCTGGAGTAGCGGTCAGGGGGCCGACACCGGGGAGCTGTTTTTT.